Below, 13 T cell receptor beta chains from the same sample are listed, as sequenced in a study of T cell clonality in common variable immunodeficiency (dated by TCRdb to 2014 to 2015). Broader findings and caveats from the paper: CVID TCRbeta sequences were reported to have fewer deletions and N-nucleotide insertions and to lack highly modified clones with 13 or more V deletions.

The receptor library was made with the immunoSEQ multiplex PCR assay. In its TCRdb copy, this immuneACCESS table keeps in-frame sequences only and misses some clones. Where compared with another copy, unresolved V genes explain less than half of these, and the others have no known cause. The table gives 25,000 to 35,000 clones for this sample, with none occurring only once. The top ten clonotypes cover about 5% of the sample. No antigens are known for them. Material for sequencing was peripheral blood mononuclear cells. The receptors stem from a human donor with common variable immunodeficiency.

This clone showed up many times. CDR3 sequence reads: CSAPTGQRETQYF. CDR3 bases read: TGCAGTGCACCGACAGGGCAGCGAGAGACC. The chain joins TRBV20-1 to TRBJ2-5; 7 bases match TRBD1. The missing CDR3 end, 3 residues past where the read stops, is filled in from the germline J gene. The CDR3 contains 13 residues. CDR1 DFQATT and CDR2 SNEGSKA come from the germline V gene (reference sequence). Losses at the gene ends were 6 bases for V and 4 bases for J; bases not matched to a gene: 8.

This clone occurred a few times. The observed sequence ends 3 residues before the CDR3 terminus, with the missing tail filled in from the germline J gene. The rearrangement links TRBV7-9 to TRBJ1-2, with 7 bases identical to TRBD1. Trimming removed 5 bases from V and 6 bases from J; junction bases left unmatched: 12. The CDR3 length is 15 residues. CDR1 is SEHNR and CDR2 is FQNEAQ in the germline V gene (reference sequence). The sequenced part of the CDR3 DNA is TGTGCCAGCAGCCCCTACTTGGACAGGAGGGATGGC. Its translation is CASSPYLDRRDG. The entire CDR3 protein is CASSPYLDRRDGYTF.

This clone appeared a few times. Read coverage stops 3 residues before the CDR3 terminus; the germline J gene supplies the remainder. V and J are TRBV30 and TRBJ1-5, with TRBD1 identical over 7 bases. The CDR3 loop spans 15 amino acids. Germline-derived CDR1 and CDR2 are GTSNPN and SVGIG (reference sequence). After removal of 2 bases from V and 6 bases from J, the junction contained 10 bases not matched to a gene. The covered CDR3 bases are TGTGCCTGGAGTCCGACACCAGGGGGTTTTCAGCCC. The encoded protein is CAWSPTPGGFQP. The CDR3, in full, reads CAWSPTPGGFQPQHF.

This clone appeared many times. The CDR3 DNA, read in part, is TGCAGTGTGAGGACAGGGGACTACAATGAG. Translated, it gives CSVRTGDYNE. The CDR3 reads in full as CSVRTGDYNEQFF. The chain links TRBV20-1 to TRBJ2-1; 9 positions agree with TRBD1. The read stops 3 residues short of the end of the CDR3; the missing end is completed from the germline J gene. The germline gives CDR1 DFQATT, CDR2 SNEGSKA (reference sequence). The trim removed 7 bases at V and 3 bases at J, leaving 4 bases unmatched. The CDR3 has 13 amino acids.

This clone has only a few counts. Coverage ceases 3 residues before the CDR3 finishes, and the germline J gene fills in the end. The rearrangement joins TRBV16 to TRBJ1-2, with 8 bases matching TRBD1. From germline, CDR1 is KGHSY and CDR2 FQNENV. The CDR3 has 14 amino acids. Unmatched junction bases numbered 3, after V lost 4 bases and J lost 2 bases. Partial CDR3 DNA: TGTGCCAGCAGCCGGTCAGGGGGCAACTATGGC. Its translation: CASSRSGGNYG. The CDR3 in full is CASSRSGGNYGYTF.

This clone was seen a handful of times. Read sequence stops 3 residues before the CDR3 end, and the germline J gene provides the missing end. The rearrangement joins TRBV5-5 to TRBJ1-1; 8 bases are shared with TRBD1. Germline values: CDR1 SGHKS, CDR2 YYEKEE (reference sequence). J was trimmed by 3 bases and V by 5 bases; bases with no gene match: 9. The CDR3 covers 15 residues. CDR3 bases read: TGTGCCAGCAGAGTGGGGCAGGGGGCTTACACTGAA. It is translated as CASRVGQGAYTE. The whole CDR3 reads CASRVGQGAYTEAFF. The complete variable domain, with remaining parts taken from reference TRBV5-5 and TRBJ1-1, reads DAGVTQSPTHLIKTRGQQVTLRCSPISGHKSVSWYQQVLGQGPQFIFQYYEKEERGRGNFPDRFSARQFPNYSSELNVNALLLGDSALYLCASRVGQGAYTEAFFGQGTRLTVV.

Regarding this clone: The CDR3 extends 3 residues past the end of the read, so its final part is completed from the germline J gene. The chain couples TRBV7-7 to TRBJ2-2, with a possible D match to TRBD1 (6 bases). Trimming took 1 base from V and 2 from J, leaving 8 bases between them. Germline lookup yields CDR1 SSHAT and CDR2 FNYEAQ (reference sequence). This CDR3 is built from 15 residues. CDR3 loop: CASSLGTANTGELFF. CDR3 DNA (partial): TGTGCCAGCAGCTTAGGGACAGCCAACACCGGGGAG.

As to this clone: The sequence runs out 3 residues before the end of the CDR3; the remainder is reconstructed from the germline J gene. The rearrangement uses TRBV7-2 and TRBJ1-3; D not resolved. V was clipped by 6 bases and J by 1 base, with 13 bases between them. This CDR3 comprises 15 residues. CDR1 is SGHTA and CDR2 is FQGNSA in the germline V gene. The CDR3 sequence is CASRRVRGSGNTIYF. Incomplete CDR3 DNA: TGTGCCAGCAGACGGGTGCGGGGTTCTGGAAACACC.

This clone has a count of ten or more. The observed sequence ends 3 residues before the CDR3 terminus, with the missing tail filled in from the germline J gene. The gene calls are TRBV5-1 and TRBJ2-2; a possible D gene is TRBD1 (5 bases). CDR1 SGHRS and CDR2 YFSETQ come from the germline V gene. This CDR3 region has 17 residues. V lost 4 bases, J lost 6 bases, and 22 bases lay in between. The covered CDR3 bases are TGCGCCAGCAGCGTAAACTCCAGGGTAATAGGACCCGGGGAG. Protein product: CASSVNSRVIGPGE. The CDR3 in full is CASSVNSRVIGPGELFF. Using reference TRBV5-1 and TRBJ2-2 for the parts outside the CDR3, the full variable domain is KAGVTQTPRYLIKTRGQQVTLSCSPISGHRSVSWYQQTPGQGLQFLFEYFSETQRNKGNFPGRFSGRQFSNSRSEMNVSTLELGDSALYLCASSVNSRVIGPGELFFGEGSRLTVL.

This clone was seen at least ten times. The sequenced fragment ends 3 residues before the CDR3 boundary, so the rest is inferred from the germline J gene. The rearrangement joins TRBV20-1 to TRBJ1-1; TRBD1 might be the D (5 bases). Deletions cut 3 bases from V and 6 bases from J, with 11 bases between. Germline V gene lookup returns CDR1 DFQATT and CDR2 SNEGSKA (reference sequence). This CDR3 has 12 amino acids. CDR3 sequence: CSASGGLPEAFF. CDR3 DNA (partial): TGCAGTGCTAGTGGGGGACTCCCTGAA.

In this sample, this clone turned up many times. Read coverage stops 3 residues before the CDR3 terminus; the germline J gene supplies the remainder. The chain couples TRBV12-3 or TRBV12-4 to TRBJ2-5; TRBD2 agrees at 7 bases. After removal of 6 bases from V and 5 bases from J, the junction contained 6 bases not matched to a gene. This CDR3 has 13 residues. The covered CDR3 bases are TGTGCCAGCAGGCGGGGGTCGGCGGAGACC. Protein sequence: CASRRGSAET. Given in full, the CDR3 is CASRRGSAETQYF.

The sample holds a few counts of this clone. CDR3 protein: CAFAAGGLGNEQFF. The part of the CDR3 DNA that was read is TGTGCCTTCGCCGCCGGGGGGTTAGGCAATGAG. The V call is TRBV30, the J call TRBJ2-1; 7 bases match TRBD2. The read gets to within 3 residues of the CDR3 end, and the germline J gene fills in the rest. V lost 7 bases, J lost 6 bases, and 12 bases stayed unmatched. Germline-derived CDR1 and CDR2 are GTSNPN and SVGIG (reference sequence). The CDR3 spans 14 residues.

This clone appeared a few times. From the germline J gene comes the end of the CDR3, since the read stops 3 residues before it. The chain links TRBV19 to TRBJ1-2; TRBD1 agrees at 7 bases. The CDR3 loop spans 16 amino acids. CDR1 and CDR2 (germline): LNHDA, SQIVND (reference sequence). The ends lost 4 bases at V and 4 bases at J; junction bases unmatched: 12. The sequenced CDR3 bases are TGTGCCAGTAGTACCCGAAGACAGGGTTGGAGCTATGGC. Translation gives CASSTRRQGWSYG. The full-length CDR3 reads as CASSTRRQGWSYGYTF.